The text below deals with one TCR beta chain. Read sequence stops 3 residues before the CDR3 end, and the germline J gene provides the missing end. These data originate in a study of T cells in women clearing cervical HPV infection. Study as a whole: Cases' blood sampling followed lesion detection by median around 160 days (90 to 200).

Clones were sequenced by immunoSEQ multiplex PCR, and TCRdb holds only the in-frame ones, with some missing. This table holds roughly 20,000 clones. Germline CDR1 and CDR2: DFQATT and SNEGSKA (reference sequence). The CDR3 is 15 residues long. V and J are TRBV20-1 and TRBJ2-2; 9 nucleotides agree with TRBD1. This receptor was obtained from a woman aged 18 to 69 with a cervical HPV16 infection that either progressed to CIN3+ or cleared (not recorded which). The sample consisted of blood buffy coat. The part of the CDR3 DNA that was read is TGCAGTGCTTCCAAGACGGGACAGGGAGTTGAAAAG. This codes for CSASKTGQGVEK. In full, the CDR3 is CSASKTGQGVEKLFF.